A selection of T cell receptor beta chains follows, all from one sample in a study of OX40 agonist ivuxolimab in advanced cancers. The data were produced by immunoSEQ multiplex PCR, yet TCRdb's version contains in-frame clones alone and is incomplete. Among about 100,000 clones listed, roughly nine tenths were seen once. The sequencing used CD4+ or CD8+ T cells sorted from blood, collected in a trial of the OX40 agonist ivuxolimab. These receptors were obtained from an adult with an advanced solid tumor such as melanoma, head and neck, liver or kidney cancer. CDR3s include the opening cysteine and the closing phenylalanine or tryptophan. A D gene is named only where the DNA matches it firmly. Expanded clones are given a class, and other clones once, few, many or no size at all.

j_call	d_call	v_call	clone_size	cdr3_aa	cdr3_nt
TRBJ1-1	.	TRBV7-7	.	CASSFTRNTEAFF	TGTGCTAGCAGCTTTACGAGGAACACTGAAGCTTTCTTT
TRBJ1-5	.	TRBV6-6	.	CASTWGENNQPQHF	TGTGCCAGCACCTGGGGGGAAAACAATCAGCCCCAGCATTTT
TRBJ1-2	TRBD1	TRBV19	.	CASSIRGRTYGYTF	TGTGCCAGTAGTATAAGGGGGCGTACCTATGGCTACACCTTC
TRBJ1-6	.	TRBV19	.	CASSMGAGDIVPLHF	TGTGCCAGTAGTATGGGGGCAGGGGATATCGTACCCCTCCACTTT
TRBJ2-3	.	TRBV7-9	.	CASSQGGTDTQYF	TGTGCCAGCAGCCAAGGGGGCACAGATACGCAGTATTTT
TRBJ2-2	.	TRBV6-5	.	CASRRREGTSGELFF	TGTGCCAGCAGGAGGAGAGAAGGGACCTCCGGGGAGCTGTTTTTT
TRBJ2-1	.	TRBV27	.	CASRSGTGVYNEQFF	TGTGCCAGCAGAAGCGGGACAGGTGTCTACAATGAGCAGTTCTTC
TRBJ2-2	.	TRBV6-4	large	CASSENESGELFF	TGTGCCAGCAGTGAAAATGAGTCCGGGGAGCTGTTTTTT
TRBJ1-4	.	TRBV5-6	.	CASSFYFSNPGHPNEKLFF	TGTGCCAGCAGCTTTTATTTTTCCAACCCGGGACACCCTAATGAAAAACTGTTTTTT
TRBJ1-2	TRBD1	TRBV27	few	CASRQGFGYTF	TGTGCCAGCAGACAGGGGTTTGGCTACACCTTC
TRBJ1-1	.	TRBV19	once	CASSILGNTEAFF	TGTGCCAGTAGTATTCTGGGGAACACTGAAGCTTTCTTT
TRBJ2-6	.	TRBV30	once	CASSGSGANVLTF	TGTGCCTCGTCGGGATCTGGGGCCAACGTCCTGACTTTC
TRBJ2-7	TRBD1	TRBV11-3	.	CASSLTGWAYEQYF	TGTGCCAGCAGCCTGACAGGGTGGGCCTACGAGCAGTACTTC
TRBJ2-1	TRBD2	TRBV11-2	.	CASSFGGSRYNEQFF	TGTGCCAGCAGCTTTGGCGGGAGCCGATACAATGAGCAGTTCTTC
TRBJ2-3	.	TRBV10-3	.	CAIRLRDTDTQYF	TGTGCCATACGACTGAGGGACACAGATACGCAGTATTTT
TRBJ1-1	TRBD1	TRBV5-1	.	CASSTGQGSEAFF	TGCGCCAGCAGCACCGGACAGGGCTCTGAAGCTTTCTTT
TRBJ1-1	.	TRBV11-2	.	CASSLVVFNTEAFF	TGTGCCAGCAGCTTAGTCGTTTTTAACACTGAAGCTTTCTTT
TRBJ2-1	.	TRBV21-1	.	CASYRGAAEQFF	TGTGCCAGCTATAGGGGGGCAGCTGAGCAGTTCTTC
TRBJ1-6	TRBD1	TRBV7-9	few	CASSAGDRGNSPLHF	TGTGCCAGCAGCGCAGGGGACAGGGGAAATTCACCCCTCCACTTT
TRBJ2-1	TRBD2	TRBV19	.	CASSPPRLAGRNEQFF	TGTGCCAGTAGTCCCCCCCGACTAGCGGGACGGAATGAGCAGTTCTTC